One sample yielded the 18 T cell receptor beta chains listed below, sequenced in a study of regulatory T cells in long-lasting Graves disease. Through Arm-PCR of CDR3 regions and iRepertoire HTBI primers, TCR beta libraries were built. TCRdb re-called the multiplex PCR reads with MiXCR, one entry per CDR3 protein. The sample shows about 400,000 distinct CDR3 sequences, over 14% of them seen only once. As for time point: newly diagnosed GD, antithyroid drugs for less than 3 months. Construction of the TCR library relied on RNA isolated from PBMCs. This sample was shared with a second study, whose subject was T cells in Graves' hyperthyroidism and ophthalmopathy.

The starting material was peripheral blood mononuclear cells (PBMCs), obtained at new diagnosis, from a patient treated with antithyroid drugs. Every receptor here comes from a woman in her forties with Graves disease.

In its sample, this clonotype was seen many times. The rearrangement links TRBV6-1 to TRBJ2-1; 9 bases align to TRBD2. This CDR3 has 15 amino acids. Trimming at V came to 3 bases and at J to 0 bases, leaving 0 bases not matched to a gene. Germline values: CDR1 MNHNS, CDR2 SASEGT. CDR3 in DNA: TGTGCCAGCAGTGAGACTAGCGGCTCCTACAATGAGCAGTTCTTC. This codes for CASSETSGSYNEQFF.

This clonotype was seen at least ten times. CDR3 loop: CASSSTYIPLLDRGGGSEKLFF. The CDR3 nucleotides read TGTGCCAGCAGTTCAACTTATATACCCCTCCTGGACAGGGGAGGAGGGAGTGAAAAACTGTTTTTT. This chain joins TRBV28 and TRBJ1-4, with TRBD1 matching over 9 bases. Germline values: CDR1 MDHEN, CDR2 SYDVKM. This CDR3 contains 22 residues. J lost 7 bases, V lost 4 bases, and 28 bases had no gene match.

The chain has TRBV20-1 and TRBJ2-1; possible D gene TRBD1, 6 bases. The CDR3 spans 16 residues. Germline CDR1 is DFQATT and CDR2 is SNEGSKA (reference sequence). The ends were cut back, 3 bases at V and 5 bases at J, with 20 bases in the middle. In nucleotides, the CDR3 is TGCAGTGCTAGTGGGTTGGACGGGACAACTCACAATGAGCAGTTCTTC. Amino acids: CSASGLDGTTHNEQFF.

There are many counts of this clonotype. V gene TRBV12-3 or TRBV12-4 combines with J gene TRBJ2-7, with D possibly matching TRBD2 (6 bases). The CDR3 length is 15 residues. Deletions cut 2 bases from V and 3 bases from J, with 14 bases between. For the CDR3, the DNA is TGTGCCAGCAGTTTAAGGTTGGGGGGTCTCTACGAGCAGTACTTC. This encodes CASSLRLGGLYEQYF.

This clonotype was counted at least ten times. The CDR3 DNA follows: TGTGCCAGCAGTTGGGGCGCGGGCCAGGACGATGAGCAGTTCTTC. Translation gives CASSWGAGQDDEQFF. The chain recombines TRBV6-2 or TRBV6-3 with TRBJ2-1; tentatively, D is TRBD1 or TRBD2 (5 bases each). Germline CDR1 MNHEY, CDR2 SVGEGT. V was cut by 4 bases and J by 8 bases, with 18 bases left in between. There are 15 residues in the CDR3.

This clonotype was seen many times. The rearrangement joins TRBV20-1 to TRBJ2-5; D perhaps matches TRBD2 (5 bases). V lost 6 bases and J lost 0, with 17 bases in between. Per the germline V gene, CDR1 is DFQATT and CDR2 is SNEGSKA (reference sequence). This CDR3 comprises 15 residues. In DNA form, the CDR3 reads TGCAGTGCCAGCGGCGTTTTGGTGTACCAAGAGACCCAGTACTTC. Protein product: CSASGVLVYQETQYF.

This chain joins TRBV7-2 and TRBJ2-1, with 8 bases fitting TRBD2. Looked up from germline, CDR1 is SGHTA and CDR2 is FQGNSA. The CDR3 runs 14 residues. The J segment lost 6 bases and the V segment lost 7 bases, leaving 8 bases of the junction unmatched. The CDR3 DNA is TGTGCCAGCAATACGGGAGGGCCCCTCAATGAGCAGTTCTTC. Protein product: CASNTGGPLNEQFF.

This clonotype has only a few counts. This CDR3 is CASSLEGHPNYGYTF. The CDR3 DNA follows: TGTGCCAGCAGCTTAGAGGGACACCCGAACTATGGCTACACCTTC. V and J are TRBV7-9 and TRBJ1-2; tentative D call: TRBD1 (6 bases). There are 15 residues in the CDR3. Trimming shortened V by 1 base and J by 2 bases, and 11 bases separated the two germline ends. Germline CDR1 SEHNR, CDR2 FQNEAQ (reference sequence).

CDR3 region: CASSPPGLRVGYEQYF. In nucleotides, the CDR3 is TGTGCCAGCAGCCCTCCGGGACTGCGGGTTGGGTACGAGCAGTACTTC. The J gene is TRBJ2-7, the V gene TRBV7-8, with a possible D match to TRBD2 (6 bases). The germline CDR1 and CDR2 sequences are SGHVS and FQNEAQ. The CDR3 has 16 amino acids. Trimming removed 5 bases from V and 4 bases from J, with 21 bases in between. The full variable domain, completed using reference TRBV7-8 and TRBJ2-7, is GAGVSQSPRYKVAKRGQDVALRCDPISGHVSLFWYQQALGQGPEFLTYFQNEAQLDKSGLPSDRFFAERPEGSVSTLKIQRTQQEDSAVYLCASSPPGLRVGYEQYFGPGTRLTVT.

This clonotype was counted a few times. The J gene is TRBJ1-1, the V gene TRBV7-9; no reliable D call. Trimming removed 1 base at V and 5 bases at J, with 11 bases between. The CDR3 covers 14 residues. Germline-derived CDR1 and CDR2 are SEHNR and FQNEAQ (reference sequence). The CDR3 is CASSLGRTGTEAFF. CDR3 bases: TGTGCCAGCAGCTTAGGCAGGACGGGAACTGAAGCTTTCTTT.

In its sample, this clonotype was seen a few times. This may come from a read error, since a much larger clone is one base off. The chain recombines TRBV27 with TRBJ2-1; D perhaps matches TRBD1 (5 bases). TRBJ2-5 matches the DNA end more closely, so the J call is doubtful. This CDR3 has 14 amino acids. The germline gives CDR1 MNHEY, CDR2 SMNVEV (reference sequence). The CDR3 region is CASSRQDTQGTQYF. CDR3 nucleotides: TGTGCCAGCAGCCGCCAGGACACCCAAGGGACCCAGTACTTC.

This clonotype appeared many times. The chain couples TRBV5-1 to TRBJ2-3; a weak D match, TRBD1 (7 bases). Germline CDR1 is SGHRS and CDR2 is YFSETQ. CDR3 length: 14 residues. Trimming took 4 bases from V and 6 from J, leaving 15 bases between them. The CDR3 loop is CASSLSTGRDTQYF. CDR3 bases: TGCGCCAGCAGCCTCTCGACAGGGAGGGATACGCAGTATTTT. The full variable domain, rest sourced from reference TRBV5-1 and TRBJ2-3, is KAGVTQTPRYLIKTRGQQVTLSCSPISGHRSVSWYQQTPGQGLQFLFEYFSETQRNKGNFPGRFSGRQFSNSRSEMNVSTLELGDSALYLCASSLSTGRDTQYFGPGTRLTVL.

This clonotype was recorded at least ten times. The rearrangement links TRBV9 to TRBJ2-7, with 7 bases aligning to TRBD1. CDR1 and CDR2 (germline): SGDLS, YYNGEE. With 0 bases clipped from V and 2 bases from J, the junction kept 5 bases outside the gene matches. The CDR3 covers 15 residues. DNA of the CDR3: TGTGCCAGCAGCGTAGGACCAACAGGGGCCTACGAGCAGTACTTC. Translation gives CASSVGPTGAYEQYF. Full variable domain (missing parts from reference TRBV9 and TRBJ2-7): DSGVTQTPKHLITATGQRVTLRCSPRSGDLSVYWYQQSLDQGLQFLIQYYNGEERAKGNILERFSAQQFPDLHSELNLSSLELGDSALYFCASSVGPTGAYEQYFGPGTRLTVT.

Many counts were recorded for this clonotype. The genes are TRBV29-1 and TRBJ2-7; 10 bases match TRBD1. The V gene's germline CDR1 is SQVTM and CDR2 ANQGSEA. Losses at the gene ends were 6 bases for V and 0 bases for J; bases not matched to a gene: 8. The CDR3 has 15 amino acids. The CDR3 reads CSVDRGQGPSYEQYF. The CDR3 DNA sequence: TGCAGCGTGGACAGGGGACAGGGGCCCTCCTACGAGCAGTACTTC.

This clonotype has just a few counts. The V and J genes are TRBV5-1 and TRBJ2-3; 13 bases align to TRBD2. Germline trimming cut 0 bases from V and 6 bases from J; bases unmatched to any gene: 7. The germline gives CDR1 SGHRS, CDR2 YFSETQ. The CDR3 covers 17 residues. The DNA for the CDR3 is TGCGCCAGCAGCTTGGCCAGGGGGACTAGCGGGACGGATACGCAGTATTTT. This sequence encodes CASSLARGTSGTDTQYF.

Only a few counts were recorded for this clonotype. This rearrangement joins TRBV5-6 to TRBJ2-2; 9 bases are shared with TRBD1. V was clipped by 5 bases and J by 6 bases; unmatched bases: 5. The CDR3 consists of 14 residues. Germline CDR1 and CDR2: SGHDT and YYEEEE. For the CDR3, the DNA is TGTGCCAGCAGTTTCGGGACAGGGTCCGGGGAGCTGTTTTTT. Amino acids: CASSFGTGSGELFF.

The sample holds many counts of this clonotype. The chain employs TRBV29-1 and TRBJ1-1, with D hard to call. Germline V gene sequence: CDR1 SQVTM, CDR2 ANQGSEA. This CDR3 comprises 14 residues. V dropped 6 bases and J dropped 1 base, with 15 bases sitting between them. CDR3 in amino acids: CSVDDNPPNTEAFF. Here the CDR3 DNA reads TGCAGCGTCGATGACAATCCCCCGAACACTGAAGCTTTCTTT.

The sample holds many counts of this clonotype. CDR3 residues: CSARPPPGLKQETQYF. CDR3 DNA: TGCAGTGCTCGACCCCCCCCGGGACTTAAACAAGAGACCCAGTACTTC. The chain couples TRBV20-1 to TRBJ2-5; the D gene is possibly TRBD2 (6 bases). Germline V gene sequence: CDR1 DFQATT, CDR2 SNEGSKA (reference sequence). V gave up 5 bases and J gave up 2 bases, with 21 bases separating them. CDR3 length: 16 amino acids.